The 2 T cell receptor beta chains in this list originate from one sample, sequenced in a study of T cell responses to AZD1222 COVID-19 vaccine (dated by TCRdb to the early 2020s). Preparation of the library involved the immunoSEQ multiplex PCR assay. TCRdb took this table from immuneACCESS and kept in-frame rearrangements with V and J called. Such tables lack part of the clones; where checked against another copy, unresolved V genes explain under half of the gap, and the rest is unexplained. Within this sample are 90,000 to 110,000 clones, with 88% of them counted one time only. The ten largest clones capture 9.1% of the sample. The time point label here, explained by the study, means: baseline before first vaccination. Sequencing was performed on peripheral blood, taken on day 0 of AZD1222 vaccination. Receptors were obtained from an adult in good health.

Concerning this clone: Other DNA sequences within the sample encode an identical CDR3. The chain is built from TRBV27 and TRBJ2-2; possibly TRBD2 for D (7 bases). This CDR3 has 13 amino acids. Germline values: CDR1 MNHEY, CDR2 SMNVEV (reference sequence). Trimming shortened V by 8 bases and J by 4 bases, and 11 bases separated the two germline ends. For the CDR3, the DNA is TGTGCCAGCTCTAGGGGGGGCACCGGGGAGCTGTTTTTT. Its protein is CASSRGGTGELFF.

The V call is TRBV3-1 (or the pseudogene TRBV3-2), the J call TRBJ1-5, with a tentative D call TRBD1 (6 bases). This CDR3 is 15 amino acids long. Germline V gene data show CDR1 as LGHDT and CDR2 as YNNKEL (reference sequence). Trimming took off 1 base at V and 3 bases at J, with 10 bases between the two ends. CDR3 bases: TGTGCCAGCAGCCAAGTCCCAGGGGTCAATCAGCCCCAGCATTTT. It yields the protein CASSQVPGVNQPQHF.